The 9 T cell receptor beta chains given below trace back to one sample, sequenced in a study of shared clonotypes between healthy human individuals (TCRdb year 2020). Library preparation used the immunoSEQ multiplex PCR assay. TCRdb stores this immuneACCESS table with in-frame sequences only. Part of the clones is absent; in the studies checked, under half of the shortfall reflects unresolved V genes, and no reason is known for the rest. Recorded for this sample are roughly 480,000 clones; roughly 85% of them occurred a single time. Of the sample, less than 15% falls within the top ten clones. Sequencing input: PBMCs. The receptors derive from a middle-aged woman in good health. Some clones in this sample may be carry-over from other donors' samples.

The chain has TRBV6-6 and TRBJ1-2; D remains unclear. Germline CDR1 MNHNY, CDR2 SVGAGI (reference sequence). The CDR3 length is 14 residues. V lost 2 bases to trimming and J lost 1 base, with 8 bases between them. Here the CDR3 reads CASSYGRGNYGYTF. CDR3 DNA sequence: TGTGCCAGCAGTTACGGGCGGGGTAACTATGGCTACACCTTC.

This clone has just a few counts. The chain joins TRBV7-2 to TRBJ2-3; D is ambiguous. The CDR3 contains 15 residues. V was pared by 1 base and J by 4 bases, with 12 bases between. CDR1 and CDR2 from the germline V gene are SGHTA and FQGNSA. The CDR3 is CASSLVGWTADTQYF. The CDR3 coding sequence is TGTGCCAGCAGCTTAGTAGGCTGGACGGCAGATACGCAGTATTTT.

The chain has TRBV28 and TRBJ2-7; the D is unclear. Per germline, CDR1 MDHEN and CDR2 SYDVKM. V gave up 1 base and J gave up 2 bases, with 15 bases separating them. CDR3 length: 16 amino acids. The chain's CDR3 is CASSLLYSRVTYEQYF. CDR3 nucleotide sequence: TGTGCCAGCAGTTTATTGTACAGTAGGGTAACCTACGAGCAGTACTTC.

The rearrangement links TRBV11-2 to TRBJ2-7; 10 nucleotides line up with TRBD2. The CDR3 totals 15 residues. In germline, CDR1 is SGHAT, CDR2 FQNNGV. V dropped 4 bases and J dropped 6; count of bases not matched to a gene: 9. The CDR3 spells CASSSSGRAWTEQYF. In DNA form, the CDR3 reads TGTGCCAGCAGCTCCAGCGGGAGGGCTTGGACCGAGCAGTACTTC.

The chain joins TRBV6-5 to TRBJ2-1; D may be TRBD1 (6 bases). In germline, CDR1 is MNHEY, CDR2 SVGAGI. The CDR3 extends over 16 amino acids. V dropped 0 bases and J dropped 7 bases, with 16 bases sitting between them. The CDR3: CASSYSRGHRRNEQFF. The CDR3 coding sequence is TGTGCCAGCAGTTACTCGAGGGGACACCGGAGGAATGAGCAGTTCTTC.

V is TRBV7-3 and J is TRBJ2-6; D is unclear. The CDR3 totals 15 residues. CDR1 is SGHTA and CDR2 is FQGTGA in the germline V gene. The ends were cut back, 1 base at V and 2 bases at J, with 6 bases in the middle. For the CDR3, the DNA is TGTGCCAGCAGCTTAATGGATACTGGGGCCAACGTCCTGACTTTC. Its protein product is CASSLMDTGANVLTF.

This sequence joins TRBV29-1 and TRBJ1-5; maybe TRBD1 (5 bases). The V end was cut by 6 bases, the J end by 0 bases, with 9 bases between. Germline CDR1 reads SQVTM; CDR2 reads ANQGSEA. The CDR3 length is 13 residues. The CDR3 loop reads CSVAGYSNQPQHF. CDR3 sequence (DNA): TGCAGCGTCGCAGGGTATAGCAATCAGCCCCAGCATTTT.

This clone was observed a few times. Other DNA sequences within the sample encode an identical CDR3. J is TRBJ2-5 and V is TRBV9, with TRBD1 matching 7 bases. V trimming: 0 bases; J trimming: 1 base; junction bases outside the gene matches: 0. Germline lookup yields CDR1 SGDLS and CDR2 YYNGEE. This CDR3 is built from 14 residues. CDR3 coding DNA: TGTGCCAGCAGCGTAGGACAGGGCCAAGAGACCCAGTACTTC. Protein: CASSVGQGQETQYF.

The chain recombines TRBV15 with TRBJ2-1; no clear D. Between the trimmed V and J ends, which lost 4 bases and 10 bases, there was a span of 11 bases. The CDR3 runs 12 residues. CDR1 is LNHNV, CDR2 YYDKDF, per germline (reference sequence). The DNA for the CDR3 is TGTGCCACCAGCATACAAGCGACAGAGCAGTTCTTC. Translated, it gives CATSIQATEQFF. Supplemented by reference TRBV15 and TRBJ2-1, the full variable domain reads DAMVIQNPRYQVTQFGKPVTLSCSQTLNHNVMYWYQQKSSQAPKLLFHYYDKDFNNEADTPDNFQSRRPNTSFCFLDIRSPGLGDTAMYLCATSIQATEQFFGPGTRLTVL.